This T cell receptor (beta chain) was profiled in a study of OX40 agonist ivuxolimab in advanced cancers. With regard to the full study: Ivuxolimab was a fully human IgG2 agonistic monoclonal antibody targeting the costimulatory receptor OX40 (CD134). Intravenous ivuxolimab was administered to patients every 2 weeks at six dose levels: 0.01, 0.1, 0.3, 1.5, 3 and 10 mg/kg. Among the 52 dose-escalation patients, about 19 had hepatocellular carcinoma, roughly 15 melanoma, 9 renal cell carcinoma and 9 head and neck cancer. In the dose-escalation cohort, roughly 80% of patients were male, and the mean age was approximately 60 years, with a range of roughly 20 to 79. Patients were allowed to have had prior anti-PD-1, anti-PD-L1 or anti-CTLA-4 therapy, and less than 45% of the dose-escalation patients had previously received checkpoint inhibitors. Partial responses occurred in three dose-escalation patients: two with cutaneous melanoma and one with hepatocellular carcinoma. Peripheral TCRbeta sequencing was intended to test whether TCR sequence diversity was altered and clonal T-cell expansion was caused by ivuxolimab. The monotherapy dose-escalation portion (N ≈ 50 patients) of the phase I ivuxolimab trial is reported in the paper. Results the study describes overall, beyond this receptor: In the 0.1-3.0 mg/kg groups, partial responders were among the patients with the lowest normalized peripheral clonal expansion, particularly in CD8+ T cells. At doses of 0.1 to 3.0 mg/kg, clonal expansion of both CD4+ and CD8+ T cells in blood was seen between baseline and week 6. Low levels of normalized T-cell clonal expansion were also seen in some patients who did not respond. After ivuxolimab, expanded clones were on average more numerous among CD8+ T cells than among CD4+ T cells. The antigen specificity of the peripheral T cells that underwent clonal expansion was not determined.

Reading from cysteine to phenylalanine, the CDR3 counts 18 amino acids. Here the CDR3 DNA is all that survives: 54 bases in frame from base 1. Per the germline V gene, KGHSH is the CDR1 and LQKENI is the CDR2. Relative to germline, V is missing 2 bases and J is missing 1 base, with 12 bases of the junction outside any gene match. Patients with a history of autoimmune disease or receiving systemic immunosuppression were excluded from the trial. In every dose cohort, peripheral blood was drawn for TCR sequencing at baseline, cycle 4 day 1, and cycle 7 day 1. The samples were drawn from a first-in-human, open-label, multicenter phase I dose-escalation trial of ivuxolimab. Adults with locally advanced or metastatic melanoma, renal cell carcinoma, hepatocellular carcinoma or head and neck squamous cell carcinoma were enrolled in the trial. CD4+ and CD8+ T cells were sorted separately from peripheral blood before TCR sequencing.

Comment on this clone: Its antigen is unknown. Per-base quality was not reported, and no clone a single base away is much larger than it.

Genomic DNA was extracted from sorted cells for sequencing of the TCRbeta CDR3 region. TCRbeta CDR3 regions were sequenced using the immunoSEQ Assay. TCRdb's version of the immuneACCESS table is confined to in-frame rearrangements and falls short of the full clone set. An unresolved V gene accounts for under half of the shortfall where checked; the remainder is of unknown origin. This sample comprises 60,000 to 65,000 clones, about nine tenths of them detected only once. Roughly 25% of the sample rests with the top ten. The clonotype comes from an adult with an advanced solid tumor such as melanoma, head and neck, liver or kidney cancer. The rearranged chain carries TRBV18 and TRBJ1-1; 8 junctional bases match TRBD1. The material was CD4+ or CD8+ T cells sorted from blood, obtained in a trial of the OX40 agonist ivuxolimab. The CDR3 has the sequence CASSPGAGGLWGNTEAFF. The DNA reads TGTGCCAGCTCACCAGGGGCAGGGGGCCTGTGGGGGAACACTGAAGCTTTCTTT.